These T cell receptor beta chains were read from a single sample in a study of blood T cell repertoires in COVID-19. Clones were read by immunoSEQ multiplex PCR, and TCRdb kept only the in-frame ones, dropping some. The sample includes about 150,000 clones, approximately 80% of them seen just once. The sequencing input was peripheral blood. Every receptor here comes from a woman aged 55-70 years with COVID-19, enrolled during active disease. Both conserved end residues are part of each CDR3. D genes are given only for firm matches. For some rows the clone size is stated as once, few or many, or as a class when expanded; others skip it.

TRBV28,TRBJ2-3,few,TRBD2,TGTGCCAGCAGTTTAAACTCGCGGGGGAACAGAGGAGATACGCAGTATTTT,CASSLNSRGNRGDTQYF
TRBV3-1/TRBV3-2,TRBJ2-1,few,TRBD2,TGTGCCAGCAGCGGTGGACTAGCCGGCAATGAGCAGTTCTTC,CASSGGLAGNEQFF
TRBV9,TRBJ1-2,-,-,TGTGCCAGCAGCGTAGATCGAGAGGGCTACACCTTC,CASSVDREGYTF
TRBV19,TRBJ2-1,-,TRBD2,TGTGCCAGTAGCTTGGGACTAGCGGGCGATGAGCAGTTCTTC,CASSLGLAGDEQFF
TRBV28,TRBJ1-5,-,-,TGTGCCAGCACCTCGGTCGGGGAGCCCCAGCATTTT,CASTSVGEPQHF
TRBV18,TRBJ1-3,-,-,TGTGCCAGCTCACCACCGGGGGGATTCTCTGGAAACACCATATATTTT,CASSPPGGFSGNTIYF
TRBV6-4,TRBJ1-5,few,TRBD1,TGTGCCAGCAGTGTCGGCGGGACAGCGAAAAAAAATCAGCCCCAGCATTTT,CASSVGGTAKKNQPQHF
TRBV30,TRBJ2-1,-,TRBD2,TGTGCCTGGAGTAAAAAAGCGGGGGGGCGGTATAGTGAGCAGTTCTTC,CAWSKKAGGRYSEQFF
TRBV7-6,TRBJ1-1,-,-,TGTGCCAGCAGCTTAGCGGCTTTGAACACTGAAGCTTTCTTT,CASSLAALNTEAFF
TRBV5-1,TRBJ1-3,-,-,TGCGCCAGCAGCTTTGGGGCAAGCTCTGGAAACACCATATATTTT,CASSFGASSGNTIYF
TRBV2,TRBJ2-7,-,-,TGTGCCAGCCTAGCGGGTAGGGGGCGATACGAGCAGTACTTC,CASLAGRGRYEQYF
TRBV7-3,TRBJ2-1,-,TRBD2,TGTGCCAGCAGCTCATTAGCGGGAGGGCCCCAGAATGAGCAGTTCTTC,CASSSLAGGPQNEQFF
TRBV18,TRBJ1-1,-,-,TGTGCCAGCTCATCGCAGGGCGTGAACACTGAAGCTTTCTTT,CASSSQGVNTEAFF
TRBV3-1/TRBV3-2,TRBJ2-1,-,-,TGTGCCAGCAGCCTAAAGACAGCCTTCTACAATGAGCAGTTCTTC,CASSLKTAFYNEQFF
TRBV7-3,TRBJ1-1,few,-,TGTGCCAGCAGCTTAGGGACTGGGAACACTGAAGCTTTCTTT,CASSLGTGNTEAFF
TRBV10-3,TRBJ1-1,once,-,TGTGCCATCAGTGAGTCAGGAGGGGCAGTGAACACTGAAGCTTTCTTT,CAISESGGAVNTEAFF
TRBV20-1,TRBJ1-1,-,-,TGCAGTGCTAGTCAAACAGGTGGGGCTTTCTTT,CSASQTGGAFF
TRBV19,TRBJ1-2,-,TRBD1,TGTGCCAGTACCCCCGGACAGGCTAACTATGGCTACACCTTC,CASTPGQANYGYTF
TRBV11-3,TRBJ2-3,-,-,TGTGCCAGCAGCGTAACAGGCGTTGGCAAGACAGATACGCAGTATTTT,CASSVTGVGKTDTQYF
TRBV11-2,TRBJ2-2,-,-,TGTGCCAGCACCCCTTTAAGGGGCAGAAGCACCGGGGAGCTGTTTTTT,CASTPLRGRSTGELFF
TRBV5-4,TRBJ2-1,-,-,TGTGCCAGCAGCTTGGGAGGGAGGAGCGATGAGCAGTTCTTC,CASSLGGRSDEQFF
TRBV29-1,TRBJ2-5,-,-,TGCAGCGTTTATGGAGCGGCCCAAGAGACCCAGTACTTC,CSVYGAAQETQYF
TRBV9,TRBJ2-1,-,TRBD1,TGTGCCAGCAGCGTACTTGGACAGGTGGTTTTGGATGAGCAGTTCTTC,CASSVLGQVVLDEQFF
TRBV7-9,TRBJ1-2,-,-,TGTGCCAGCAGCTTAGTGTGGGGCAACTATGGCTACACCTTC,CASSLVWGNYGYTF
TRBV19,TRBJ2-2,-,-,TGTGCCAGTAGTATACCTCACACCGGGGAGCTGTTTTTT,CASSIPHTGELFF
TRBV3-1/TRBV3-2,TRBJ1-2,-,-,TGTGCCAGCAGCCAAGGAGGCTCATACTATGGCTACACCTTC,CASSQGGSYYGYTF
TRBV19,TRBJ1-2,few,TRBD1,TGTGCCAGTAGCCCTACCGGGACAGGTGGTTATGGCTACACCTTC,CASSPTGTGGYGYTF
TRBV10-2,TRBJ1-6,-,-,TGCGCCAGCATCTCCGGGACAAATTATAATTCACCCCTCCACTTT,CASISGTNYNSPLHF
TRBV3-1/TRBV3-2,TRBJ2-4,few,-,TGTGCCAGCAGCCAAGCGGGTATGAGCATTCAGTACTTC,CASSQAGMSIQYF
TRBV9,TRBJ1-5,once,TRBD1,TGTGCCAGCAGCGTAGGAACAGGGGGCGAGGGCCAGCCCCAGCATTTT,CASSVGTGGEGQPQHF
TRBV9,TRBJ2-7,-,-,TGTGCCAGCAGCGTAGCCCAAAATTACGAGCAGTACTTC,CASSVAQNYEQYF
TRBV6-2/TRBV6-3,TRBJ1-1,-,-,TGTGCCAGCAGTTACTCGATACTCACTGAAGCTTTCTTT,CASSYSILTEAFF
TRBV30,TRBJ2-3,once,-,TGTGCCTCTTCACTCACAGGGAAGTTCACAGATACGCAGTATTTT,CASSLTGKFTDTQYF
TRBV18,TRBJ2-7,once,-,TGTGCCAGCTCACCACAGGCAGGGGCTTTCTCCTACGAGCAGTACTTC,CASSPQAGAFSYEQYF
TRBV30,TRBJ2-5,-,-,TGTGCCTGGAGCCGGGACACCCAAGAGACCCAGTACTTC,CAWSRDTQETQYF
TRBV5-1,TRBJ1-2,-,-,TGCGCCAGCAGCTTGGAGAGTCGCGGCTACACCTTC,CASSLESRGYTF
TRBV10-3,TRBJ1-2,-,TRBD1,TGTGCCATCAGTGAGTCAGCTCCGGGACAGAACTATGGCTACACCTTC,CAISESAPGQNYGYTF
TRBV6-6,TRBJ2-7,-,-,TGTGCCAGCAGTTCCATCTACGAGCAGTACTTC,CASSSIYEQYF
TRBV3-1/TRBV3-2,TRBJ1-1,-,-,TGTGCCAGCAGCCGGGCTGGGTTCGGGAACACTGAAGCTTTCTTT,CASSRAGFGNTEAFF
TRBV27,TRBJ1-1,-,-,TGTGCCAGCACCCTGTTGGTGGGCGACACTGAAGCTTTCTTT,CASTLLVGDTEAFF
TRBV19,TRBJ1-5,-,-,TGTGCCAGTAGTCGTTGGCAGGGGAGTCAGCCCCAGCATTTT,CASSRWQGSQPQHF
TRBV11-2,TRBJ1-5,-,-,TGTGCCAGCAGCTTACAGGGATATAGCAATCAGCCCCAGCATTTT,CASSLQGYSNQPQHF
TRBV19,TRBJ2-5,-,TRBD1,TGTGCCAGTAGGAAGGACAGGGGACAGACCCAGTACTTC,CASRKDRGQTQYF